This is a list of T cell receptor beta chains from one sample in a study of CD8 T cells in ankylosing spondylitis. MiXCR was run by TCRdb on the 5' RACE reads, yielding one entry per CDR3 protein. Among roughly 670,000 distinct CDR3 sequences listed, 19% were seen once. Sequencing was performed on blood, either unsorted or a sorted T cell fraction (not recorded which). These receptor sequences come from a male donor with ankylosing spondylitis. Both conserved end residues are part of each CDR3.

14 | TRBJ2-7 | TRBV12-3/TRBV12-4 | CASSLLTGSYEQYF
14 | TRBJ2-5 | TRBV5-1 | CASSRRDYDKTQYF
16 | TRBJ2-4 | TRBV5-1 | CASSSGQPLAKNIQYF
15 | TRBJ2-7 | TRBV20-1 | CSARGTSGPSYEQYF
16 | TRBJ1-6 | TRBV4-3 | CASSQARTGANSPLHF
18 | TRBJ1-5 | TRBV12-3/TRBV12-4 | CAICPSSRDRGLKQPQHF
16 | TRBJ2-4 | TRBV7-9 | CASSYPQGGGKNIQYF
15 | TRBJ1-2 | TRBV12-3/TRBV12-4 | CASSHGQGSYYGYTF
19 | TRBJ2-1 | TRBV20-1 | CSARVPIQRAPWFSVEQFF
13 | TRBJ2-7 | TRBV4-1 | CASTRELGHEQYF
15 | TRBJ2-3 | TRBV12-3/TRBV12-4 | CASSAAGRHTDTQYF
15 | TRBJ2-3 | TRBV10-3 | CAISDLAGITDTQYF
16 | TRBJ2-1 | TRBV11-2 | CASSLSPASSYNEQFF
16 | TRBJ2-2 | TRBV24-1 | CATSDFSQKNTGELFF